A selection of T cell receptor beta chains follows, all from one sample in a study of tumor and adjacent non-tumor tissue in lung cancer. From the multiplex PCR reads, TCRdb called clonotypes with MiXCR, one entry per CDR3 protein. The table lists just over 200,000 distinct CDR3 sequences, 71% of them singletons. Sample: lung tumor tissue. These receptors were obtained from a man aged 55-75 years with non-small cell lung cancer. The CDR3 runs from the conserved cysteine through the conserved F or W. D genes are given only for firm matches. Size is omitted from some rows. Given values are once, few, many or a class for expanded clones.

j_gene,abundance,d_gene,v_gene,CDR3aa,CDR3nt
TRBJ2-5,NA,NA,TRBV7-7,CASSPNRAETQYF,TGTGCTAGCAGCCCGAACAGGGCGGAGACCCAGTACTTC
TRBJ1-5,NA,NA,TRBV11-2,CASSLEWNSNQPKHF,TGTGCCAGCAGCTTAGAATGGAACAGCAATCAGCCCAAACATTTT
TRBJ2-5,NA,TRBD1,TRBV5-4,CASSGGRDRGKETQYF,TGTGCCAGCAGCGGGGGCCGGGACAGGGGTAAAGAGACCCAGTACTTC
TRBJ2-6,few,TRBD1,TRBV6-1,CASSDLTGFGANVLTF,TGTGCCAGCAGTGATCTGACAGGGTTCGGGGCCAACGTCCTGACTTTC
TRBJ2-1,NA,TRBD2,TRBV29-1,CSDLLVGGGNEQFF,TGCAGCGATCTACTTGTGGGGGGGGGCAATGAGCAGTTCTTC
TRBJ2-1,NA,NA,TRBV4-1,CASSQDGAELPYNEQFF,TGCGCCAGCAGCCAAGACGGAGCGGAGTTACCCTACAATGAGCAGTTCTTC
TRBJ2-5,NA,NA,TRBV4-2,CASIQELLAKTQYF,TGTGCCAGCATCCAAGAGTTGCTGGCGAAGACCCAGTACTTC
TRBJ1-4,NA,NA,TRBV7-2,CANSLGGIYGEKLFF,TGTGCCAACAGCTTAGGAGGTATCTACGGCGAAAAACTGTTTTTT
TRBJ2-3,NA,NA,TRBV20-1,CSVRGVLFPTDTQYF,TGCAGTGTTAGGGGGGTTTTGTTTCCCACAGATACGCAGTATTTT
TRBJ2-1,NA,NA,TRBV4-3,CAGNQDLEASSYNEHFF,TGCGCCGGCAACCAAGATCTGGAGGCTAGCTCCTACAATGAGCACTTCTTC
TRBJ2-7,NA,TRBD1,TRBV20-1,CSAGTRQGSYEQYF,TGCAGTGCCGGTACGCGACAGGGGTCCTACGAGCAGTACTTC
TRBJ1-3,many,NA,TRBV5-5,CASSPLSGNTIYF,TGTGCCAGCAGCCCTCTTTCTGGAAACACCATATATTTT
TRBJ2-1,NA,NA,TRBV10-2,CASCGRGPYKEQFF,TGCGCCAGTTGTGGGAGAGGCCCATACAAAGAGCAGTTCTTC
TRBJ2-6,NA,NA,TRBV12-3/TRBV12-4,CASTAPWGANVLTF,TGTGCCAGCACCGCCCCCTGGGGGGCCAACGTCCTGACTTTC
TRBJ1-2,many,TRBD1,TRBV20-1,CSASDRGNYGYTF,TGCAGTGCTAGCGACAGGGGAAACTATGGCTACACCTTC
TRBJ1-1,NA,NA,TRBV6-6,CAGSNRLDGRDTEAFF,TGTGCCGGCAGTAACCGCCTAGACGGACGGGACACTGAAGCTTTCTTT
TRBJ2-4,few,TRBD2,TRBV12-5,CASGRHNPSGVQNIQYF,TGTGCTAGTGGTCGCCACAATCCTAGCGGGGTCCAAAACATTCAGTACTTC
TRBJ1-2,NA,NA,TRBV11-3,CASSPGTAASNNGYTF,TGTGCCAGCAGTCCCGGGACCGCCGCTTCTAACAATGGCTACACCTTC
TRBJ1-4,few,NA,TRBV12-3/TRBV12-4,CASSFTGMGEKLFF,TGTGCCAGCAGTTTTACAGGGATGGGTGAAAAACTGTTTTTT
TRBJ2-5,NA,NA,TRBV6-5,CASRSGGQETQCF,TGTGCCAGCAGGTCTGGGGGCCAAGAGACCCAGTGCTTC
TRBJ1-5,many,TRBD1,TRBV20-1,CSARDRTGISNQPQHF,TGCAGTGCTAGAGATCGGACAGGGATTAGCAATCAGCCCCAGCATTTT
TRBJ2-7,NA,NA,TRBV7-9,CASSPQDSSGEKQYF,TGTGCCAGCAGCCCTCAGGATTCGTCGGGGGAGAAGCAGTACTTC
TRBJ2-5,many,NA,TRBV5-6,CASSRRDRAGETQYF,TGTGCCAGCAGCCGCCGGGACCGCGCGGGAGAGACCCAGTACTTC